Each of the 10 T cell receptor beta chains below was sequenced from the same sample in a study of blood T cells in healthy people across ages (dated by TCRdb to 2013 to 2016). Library generation was performed with 5' RACE. Instrument on record: Illumina HiSeq 2500. A second PCR of about 6 to 12 cycles was run with a J-beta primer mix and a sample-barcoded 5' primer. TCRdb itself trimmed the public reads at Q25 with fastp, ran MiXCR and retained productive beta chains. CDR3 protein sequences are deduplicated, and each keeps its most common genes and DNA. The sample table contains roughly 700,000 distinct CDR3 sequences; only one count was recorded for 49% of them. Roughly a third of the sample belongs to the ten largest clones. The sample consisted of blood. These receptors were collected from a woman aged 60-70 years in good health.

The rearrangement uses TRBV20-1 and TRBJ2-5, with 10 bases aligning to TRBD2. In germline, CDR1 is DFQATT, CDR2 SNEGSKA (reference sequence). The length of the CDR3 is 16 residues. Unmatched junction bases numbered 15, after V lost 0 bases and J lost 11 bases. This CDR3 reads CSARDPSGRALEEQYF. CDR3 nucleotide sequence: TGCAGTGCTAGAGATCCGAGCGGGAGGGCCCTTGAGGAGCAGTACTTC.

This clonotype occurred a few times. CDR3 residues: CASSPTTSRGEQFF. The DNA of the CDR3 is TGCGCCAGCAGCCCTACGACTAGTCGTGGGGAGCAGTTCTTC. The chain employs TRBV5-1 and TRBJ2-1; perhaps TRBD2 as D (6 bases). The CDR3 extends over 14 amino acids. Germline V lookup: CDR1 SGHRS, CDR2 YFSETQ. Trimming left V 4 bases short and J 10 bases short, with 18 bases between.

The chain uses TRBV6-2 or TRBV6-3 and TRBJ2-6; 8 nucleotides align to TRBD1. This CDR3 is built from 15 residues. V lost 6 bases to trimming and J lost 12 bases; unmatched junction nucleotides: 13. Germline assignment: CDR1 MNHEY and CDR2 SVGEGT. In DNA, the CDR3 is TGTGCCAGCAGCCCTGAGCCGGGACAGGTCCCCGTCCTGACTTTC. It yields the protein CASSPEPGQVPVLTF.

The V and J genes are TRBV20-1 and TRBJ2-5, with 10 nucleotides matching TRBD2. Germline lookup yields CDR1 DFQATT and CDR2 SNEGSKA (reference sequence). V lost 0 bases to trimming and J lost 0 bases; unmatched junction nucleotides: 10. There are 18 residues in the CDR3. This chain's CDR3 is CSARDMSGRATYQETQYF. As DNA, the CDR3 is TGCAGTGCTAGAGATATGAGCGGGAGGGCCACCTACCAAGAGACCCAGTACTTC.

This chain connects TRBV30 to TRBJ2-7; 10 bases align to TRBD2. The germline CDR1 and CDR2 sequences are GTSNPN and SVGIG (reference sequence). V shed 3 bases, J shed 4 bases, and the junction held 3 bases outside the gene matches. There are 13 residues in the CDR3. The CDR3 protein is CAWSTSGTYEQYF. The CDR3 region has the DNA TGTGCCTGGAGCACTAGCGGGACATACGAGCAGTACTTC.

This clonotype occurred a few times. This chain uses TRBV7-2 with TRBJ2-6; possible D gene TRBD2, 6 bases. The germline V gene encodes CDR1 SGHTA and CDR2 FQGNSA. The CDR3 contains 17 residues. Deletions cut 3 bases from V and 0 bases from J, with 12 bases between. The CDR3 protein is CASSFGGTYSGANVLTF. The DNA for the CDR3 is TGTGCCAGCAGCTTTGGAGGGACGTACTCTGGGGCCAACGTCCTGACTTTC. The complete variable domain, with remaining parts taken from reference TRBV7-2 and TRBJ2-6, reads GAGVSQSPSNKVTEKGKDVELRCDPISGHTALYWYRQSLGQGLEFLIYFQGNSAPDKSGLPSDRFSAERTGGSVSTLTIQRTQQEDSAVYLCASSFGGTYSGANVLTFGAGSRLTVL.

This clonotype was counted a few times. The chain is built from TRBV3-1 and TRBJ2-3; weak D call: TRBD1 (6 bases). The CDR3 contains 13 residues. With 2 bases removed from V and 6 bases from J, the gap between germline ends came to 9 bases. Germline values: CDR1 LGHDT, CDR2 YNNKEL (reference sequence). The CDR3: CASSQSDRDTQYF. The CDR3 region has the DNA TGTGCCAGCAGCCAATCCGACAGGGATACGCAGTATTTT.

The gene calls are TRBV14 and TRBJ1-4; no clear D gene. This CDR3 spans 14 amino acids. Trimming left V 4 bases short and J 0 bases short, with 6 bases between. Germline V gene data show CDR1 as SGHDN and CDR2 as FVKESK. DNA for the CDR3: TGTGCCAGCAGCCCTCTTGCAACTAATGAAAAACTGTTTTTT. This gives the protein CASSPLATNEKLFF. The full variable domain, rest sourced from reference TRBV14 and TRBJ1-4, is EAGVTQFPSHSVIEKGQTVTLRCDPISGHDNLYWYRRVMGKEIKFLLHFVKESKQDESGMPNNRFLAERTGGTYSTLKVQPAELEDSGVYFCASSPLATNEKLFFGSGTQLSVL.

CDR3 nucleotides: TGTGCCAGCAGTTACTCCACGGGACAGACACTAGCCAAAAACATTCAGTACTTC. Encoded protein: CASSYSTGQTLAKNIQYF. This rearrangement joins TRBV6-2 or TRBV6-3 to TRBJ2-4; 7 nucleotides line up with TRBD1. The V segment lost 0 bases and the J segment 0 bases; nucleotides outside the gene matches: 8. Germline V CDR1 and CDR2: MNHEY, SVGEGT. This CDR3 has 18 amino acids.

In its sample, this clonotype was seen a few times. The chain joins TRBV7-9 to TRBJ1-2, with TRBD1 as a possible D gene (5 bases). The CDR3 has 14 amino acids. Per the germline V gene, CDR1 is SEHNR and CDR2 is FQNEAQ (reference sequence). V lost 1 base and J 4 bases, leaving 10 bases between the germline ends. The CDR3 loop reads CASSLEGLGYGYTF. CDR3 bases: TGTGCCAGCAGCTTAGAGGGGCTGGGCTATGGCTACACCTTC.